The present entry profiles one T cell receptor beta chain with its context. Its matching antigen is unknown. This sample is drawn from a study of T cell responses to AZD1222 COVID-19 vaccine. Turning to the study itself: Whether given at about 4 or about 12 weeks, second doses were pooled.

Overall study findings and caveats: Two doses of AZD1222 preceded a rise in Spike-specific TCR breadth and depth. White British donors predominated, females outnumbered males, and clonal diversity was possibly underestimated. AZD1222 recipients seropositive at baseline numbered only 6 or 7.

The germline CDR1 and CDR2 sequences are SGHRS and YFSETQ. The V end was cut by 5 bases, the J end by 5 bases, with 10 bases between. The CDR3 loop spans 12 amino acids. Libraries were prepared by immunoSEQ multiplex PCR; TCRdb keeps only in-frame clonotypes and omits some of them. The sample carries roughly 150,000 clones, more than 75% recorded once. The starting material was peripheral blood, obtained on day 0 of AZD1222 vaccination. The sequence was obtained from an adult in good health. The chain uses TRBV5-1 and TRBJ1-1; D unresolved. The CDR3 sequence: CASSSGRTEAFF. CDR3 DNA sequence: TGCGCCAGCAGTTCGGGGAGGACTGAAGCTTTCTTT.